Following are 27 T cell receptor beta chains from one sample sequenced in a study of beta chain features in type 1 diabetes. cDNA synthesis used the whole RNA isolate, giving expressed TCRB sequences. Repertoires were generated with immunoSEQ multiplex PCR, while TCRdb's copy carries only in-frame clones and drops some. This table holds under 450,000 clones, approximately 13% found once. Sequenced sample: naive CD4+ T cells from blood. Every receptor here comes from a man in his thirties or forties in good health.

The chain employs TRBV6-6 and TRBJ2-5; 7 bases are shared with TRBD1. V lost 6 bases and J lost 4; bases outside the gene matches: 5. Germline loops: CDR1 MNHNY, CDR2 SVGAGI (reference sequence). CDR3 length: 13 residues. The CDR3 loop is CASSYRGSETQYF. CDR3 sequence (DNA): TGTGCCAGCAGCTACAGGGGTTCAGAGACCCAGTACTTC.

This clone was detected a few times. This rearrangement joins TRBV9 to TRBJ2-3; D uncertain. Germline V CDR1 and CDR2: SGDLS, YYNGEE. Trimming cost V 0 bases and J 0 bases, with 11 bases left between them. The CDR3 is 16 amino acids. CDR3 nucleotides: TGTGCCAGCAGCGTAGCTACTGGGCAGAGCACAGATACGCAGTATTTT. Its translation: CASSVATGQSTDTQYF.

This sequence joins TRBV20-1 and TRBJ2-7; D is ambiguous. With 5 bases removed from V and 4 bases from J, the gap between germline ends came to 9 bases. Germline loops: CDR1 DFQATT, CDR2 SNEGSKA (reference sequence). The CDR3 is made up of 11 amino acids. This chain's CDR3 is CSAGVRYEQYF. CDR3 bases: TGCAGTGCTGGGGTGAGATACGAGCAGTACTTC.

The genes are TRBV5-4 and TRBJ2-1, with a tentative D call TRBD2 (5 bases). V lost 6 bases and J 2 bases, leaving 15 bases between the germline ends. The CDR3 totals 15 residues. Germline CDR1 and CDR2: SGHNT and YYREEE (reference sequence). CDR3 nucleotide sequence: TGTGCCAGCACCCTACGTGGGAGCGCCTACAATGAGCAGTTCTTC. Its protein product is CASTLRGSAYNEQFF.

V and J are TRBV6-5 and TRBJ1-5; D remains unclear. With 6 bases removed from V and 4 bases from J, the gap between germline ends came to 10 bases. There are 13 residues in the CDR3. CDR1 is MNHEY and CDR2 is SVGAGI in the germline V gene. Here the CDR3 DNA reads TGTGCCAGCAGAAAGGGTGGAAATCAGCCCCAGCATTTT. This translates into CASRKGGNQPQHF.

This chain uses TRBV5-1 with TRBJ2-2; tentative D call: TRBD1 (6 bases). V was shortened by 4 bases and J by 1 base, with 14 bases between the two germline ends. Germline assignment: CDR1 SGHRS and CDR2 YFSETQ. The CDR3 runs 16 residues. The CDR3, as DNA: TGCGCCAGCAGCCCTCCCCAGGGGCAGAACACCGGGGAGCTGTTTTTT. Translation: CASSPPQGQNTGELFF.

This clone came up a few times. CDR3 nucleotide sequence: TGTGCCAGCAGCCACAGGTCGAGGGGGCCCTACGAGCAGTACTTC. Amino acids: CASSHRSRGPYEQYF. The chain joins TRBV7-2 to TRBJ2-7, with 7 bases that match TRBD1. V gave up 5 bases and J gave up 2 bases; unmatched junction bases: 9. The CDR3 length is 15 residues. The germline V gene has CDR1 SGHTA and CDR2 FQGNSA.

This clone turned up a few times. This chain links TRBV7-9 with TRBJ2-1, with 8 bases identical to TRBD2. V shed 8 bases, J shed 1 base, and the junction held 10 bases outside the gene matches. Germline assignment: CDR1 SEHNR and CDR2 FQNEAQ (reference sequence). The CDR3 has 16 residues. The CDR3 DNA reads as TGTGCCAGCGCCCCCGGGAGGGGTTGGTCCTACAATGAGCAGTTCTTC. The encoded protein is CASAPGRGWSYNEQFF.

The genes are TRBV19 and TRBJ2-3; D is undetermined. The V end lost 6 bases, the J end lost 3 bases, and 7 bases lay between the germline ends. The CDR3 length is 12 residues. Germline CDR1 reads LNHDA; CDR2 reads SQIVND (reference sequence). In nucleotides, the CDR3 is TGTGCCAGTAGAGGAGAAACAGATACGCAGTATTTT. Residues: CASRGETDTQYF.

In its sample, this clone was seen a few times. The chain has TRBV6-5 and TRBJ2-7, with D uncertain. V dropped 6 bases and J dropped 6 bases, with 12 bases sitting between them. The germline gives CDR1 MNHEY, CDR2 SVGAGI. The CDR3 spans 12 residues. The CDR3 is CASSRFGTEQYF. CDR3 sequence (DNA): TGTGCCAGCAGCCGATTCGGTACCGAGCAGTACTTC.

The gene calls are TRBV30 and TRBJ2-3, with 9 bases aligning to TRBD2. Germline assignment: CDR1 GTSNPN and CDR2 SVGIG (reference sequence). This CDR3 region has 15 residues. J lost 4 bases, V lost 3 bases, and 8 bases had no gene match. In nucleotides, the CDR3 is TGTGCCTGGAGCGCCGGGACTAGCTTTGCAGATACGCAGTATTTT. Protein: CAWSAGTSFADTQYF.

V is TRBV4-2 and J is TRBJ2-5, with D possibly TRBD2 on 6 matching bases. CDR3 length: 14 residues. The V end was cut by 4 bases, the J end by 2 bases, with 11 bases between. Germline V gene sequence: CDR1 LGHNA, CDR2 YNFKEQ. The CDR3 DNA follows: TGTGCCAGCAGCCCGGAGGGGCCTCAAGAGACCCAGTACTTC. Encoded protein: CASSPEGPQETQYF.

The table lists this clone with a few counts. This chain links TRBV7-7 with TRBJ2-3; no clear D gene. The germline V gene has CDR1 SSHAT and CDR2 FNYEAQ (reference sequence). The CDR3 contains 13 residues. The ends were cut back, 0 bases at V and 2 bases at J, with 3 bases in the middle. CDR3 amino acids: CASSLAHTDTQYF. For the CDR3, the DNA is TGTGCCAGCAGCTTAGCGCACACAGATACGCAGTATTTT.

In this sample, this clone turned up a few times. The chain recombines TRBV5-6 with TRBJ1-4, with no clear D. CDR3 length: 11 residues. V lost 2 bases, J lost 8 bases, and 4 bases lay in between. Germline loops: CDR1 SGHDT, CDR2 YYEEEE. The DNA for the CDR3 is TGTGCCAGCAGCTTCGGGGAAAAACTGTTTTTT. It encodes CASSFGEKLFF.

This clone turned up a few times. V and J are TRBV5-1 and TRBJ2-7; possible D gene TRBD1, 6 bases. CDR1 and CDR2 (germline): SGHRS, YFSETQ. V was clipped by 4 bases and J by 2 bases, with 16 bases between them. The CDR3 runs to 15 residues. CDR3 nucleotides: TGCGCCAGCAGCCCCTTACGTTGGGGGCCCTACGAGCAGTACTTC. Translation: CASSPLRWGPYEQYF. The whole variable domain, remainder taken from reference TRBV5-1 and TRBJ2-7, is KAGVTQTPRYLIKTRGQQVTLSCSPISGHRSVSWYQQTPGQGLQFLFEYFSETQRNKGNFPGRFSGRQFSNSRSEMNVSTLELGDSALYLCASSPLRWGPYEQYFGPGTRLTVT.

The sample holds a few counts of this clone. The CDR3 sequence is CASSTPRGRGRVEQYF. Here the CDR3 DNA reads TGTGCCAGCAGCACCCCTAGGGGCAGGGGTAGGGTCGAGCAGTACTTC. The chain recombines TRBV25-1 with TRBJ2-7, with D possibly being TRBD1 (6 bases). The CDR3 extends over 16 amino acids. Trimming removed 6 bases from V and 6 bases from J, with 24 bases in between. The germline CDR1 and CDR2 sequences are MGHDK and SYGVNS.

The chain employs TRBV5-4 and TRBJ2-7, with 10 bases matching TRBD2. Germline CDR1 SGHNT, CDR2 YYREEE (reference sequence). CDR3 length equals 15 residues. V was pared by 0 bases and J by 4 bases, with 4 bases of the junction left unmatched. CDR3 coding DNA: TGTGCCAGCAGCTTGGGTCGGACTAGCGGATACGAGCAGTACTTC. Protein product: CASSLGRTSGYEQYF.

The V gene is TRBV18, the J gene TRBJ2-7; the match to TRBD1 covers 10 bases. The V and J ends lost 1 base and 4 bases, in that order; junction bases with no gene match: 1. The CDR3 is 14 residues long. The germline gives CDR1 KGHSH, CDR2 LQKENI. The CDR3: CASSPRDRGYEQYV. The CDR3 DNA reads TGTGCCAGCTCACCACGGGACAGGGGATACGAGCAGTACGTC.

The chain is built from TRBV5-6 and TRBJ2-7; perhaps TRBD2 as D (6 bases). Deletions cut 0 bases from V and 7 bases from J, with 8 bases between. Germline CDR1 reads SGHDT; CDR2 reads YYEEEE. CDR3 length: 12 residues. CDR3 sequence (DNA): TGTGCCAGCAGCTTGGTCCGGGGGGAGCAGTACTTC. Amino acids: CASSLVRGEQYF. The whole variable domain, filled in from reference TRBV5-6 and TRBJ2-7, reads DAGVTQSPTHLIKTRGQQVTLRCSPKSGHDTVSWYQQALGQGPQFIFQYYEEEERQRGNFPDRFSGHQFPNYSSELNVNALLLGDSALYLCASSLVRGEQYFGPGTRLTVT.

This clone occurred a few times. This chain uses TRBV29-1 with TRBJ1-4; D gene ambiguous. This CDR3 has 16 residues. V lost 6 bases, J lost 0 bases, and 17 bases lay in between. Germline lookup yields CDR1 SQVTM and CDR2 ANQGSEA. As DNA, the CDR3 is TGCAGCGTGAGGGCCGTGGAAACTGCAACTAATGAAAAACTGTTTTTT. It is translated as CSVRAVETATNEKLFF.

This clone appeared once. The rearrangement uses TRBV29-1 and TRBJ2-5, with D perhaps TRBD2 (6 bases). With the DNA end fitting TRBJ2-7 better, the J assignment may be wrong. This CDR3 has 14 residues. Germline loops: CDR1 SQVTM, CDR2 ANQGSEA. The CDR3 spells CSVWTTRGNYEQYF. The CDR3 DNA sequence: TGCAGCGTTTGGACTACCAGAGGCAACTACGAGCAGTACTTC.

Concerning this clone: Since a much larger clone is just one base distant, this may be a read error. This same CDR3 is encoded by further DNA sequences in the sample. The chain is built from TRBV5-4 and TRBJ2-5, with no clear D. Trimming removed 2 bases from V and 2 bases from J, with 1 base in between. Germline assignment: CDR1 SGHNT and CDR2 YYREEE (reference sequence). The CDR3 runs to 11 residues. The CDR3 DNA sequence: TGTGCCAGCAGCTTTCAAGAGACCCAGTACTTC. This encodes CASSFQETQYF.

This clone has only a few counts. J is TRBJ2-7 and V is TRBV14, with TRBD1 identical over 7 bases. CDR3 length: 15 residues. Per the germline V gene, CDR1 is SGHDN and CDR2 is FVKESK. V lost 4 bases and J lost 6; bases outside the gene matches: 12. The CDR3 region has the DNA TGTGCCAGCAGCCCTAGTCCAAGGGGGCGATTCGAGCAGTACTTC. It translates to CASSPSPRGRFEQYF.

The chain has TRBV25-1 and TRBJ1-2; D perhaps matches TRBD1 (5 bases). This CDR3 has 15 amino acids. With 1 base removed from V and 2 bases from J, the gap between germline ends came to 11 bases. The V gene's germline CDR1 is MGHDK and CDR2 SYGVNS. CDR3 sequence reads: CASSESYRTNYGYTF. CDR3 DNA: TGTGCCAGCAGTGAATCGTATAGGACAAACTATGGCTACACCTTC.

This rearrangement joins TRBV4-3 to TRBJ2-1; a weak D match, TRBD2 (6 bases). The ends were cut back, 8 bases at V and 4 bases at J, with 12 bases in the middle. The CDR3 spans 13 residues. From germline, CDR1 is LGHNA and CDR2 YSLEER. CDR3: CASYREIYNEQFF. CDR3 DNA: TGCGCCAGCTATCGGGAGATATACAATGAGCAGTTCTTC.

This clone came up a few times. The chain combines TRBV20-1 with TRBJ2-3; D uncertain. This CDR3 has 10 residues. With 5 bases removed from V and 5 bases from J, the gap between germline ends came to 5 bases. Per the germline V gene, CDR1 is DFQATT and CDR2 is SNEGSKA (reference sequence). The CDR3 region is CSAEKDTQYF. The DNA for the CDR3 is TGCAGTGCTGAGAAAGATACGCAGTATTTT.

The rearrangement links TRBV2 to TRBJ1-3; D might be TRBD1 (5 bases). Between the trimmed V and J ends, which lost 5 bases and 5 bases, there was a span of 10 bases. This CDR3 region has 13 residues. The germline CDR1 and CDR2 sequences are SNHLY and FYNNEI. CDR3 loop: CASSPGKRNTIYF. In DNA form, the CDR3 reads TGTGCCAGCAGTCCAGGGAAGCGAAACACCATATATTTT.